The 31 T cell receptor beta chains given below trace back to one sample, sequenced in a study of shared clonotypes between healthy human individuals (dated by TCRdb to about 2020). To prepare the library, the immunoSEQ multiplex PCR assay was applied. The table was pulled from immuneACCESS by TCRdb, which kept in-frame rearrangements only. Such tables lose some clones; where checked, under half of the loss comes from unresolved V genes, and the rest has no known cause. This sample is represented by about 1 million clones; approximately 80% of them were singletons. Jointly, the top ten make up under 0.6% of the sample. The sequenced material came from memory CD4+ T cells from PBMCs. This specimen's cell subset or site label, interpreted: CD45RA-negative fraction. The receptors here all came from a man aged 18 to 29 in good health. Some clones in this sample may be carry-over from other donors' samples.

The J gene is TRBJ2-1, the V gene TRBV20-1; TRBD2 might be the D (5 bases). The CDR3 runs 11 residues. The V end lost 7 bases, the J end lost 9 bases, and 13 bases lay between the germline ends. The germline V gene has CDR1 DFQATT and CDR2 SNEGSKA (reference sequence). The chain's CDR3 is CSGGQASEQFF. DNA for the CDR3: TGCAGTGGCGGGCAGGCGAGTGAGCAGTTCTTC.

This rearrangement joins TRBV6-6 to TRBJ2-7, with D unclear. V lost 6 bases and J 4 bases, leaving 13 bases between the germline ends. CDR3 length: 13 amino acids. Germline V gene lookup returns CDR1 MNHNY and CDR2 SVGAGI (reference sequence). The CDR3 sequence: CASSPLVGYEQYF. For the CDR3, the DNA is TGTGCCAGCAGCCCCCTGGTAGGATACGAGCAGTACTTC.

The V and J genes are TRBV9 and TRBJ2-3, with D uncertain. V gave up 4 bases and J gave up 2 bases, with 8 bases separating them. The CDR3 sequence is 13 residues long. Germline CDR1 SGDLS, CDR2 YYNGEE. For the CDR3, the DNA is TGTGCCAGCAGCATACAAAACACAGATACGCAGTATTTT. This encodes CASSIQNTDTQYF.

CDR3 protein: CASRPRGSDGYTF. The CDR3 bases are TGTGCCAGCAGGCCCAGGGGTTCAGACGGCTACACCTTC. This chain uses TRBV7-3 with TRBJ1-2; perhaps TRBD1 as D (6 bases). CDR3 length: 13 amino acids. Trimming cost V 6 bases and J 8 bases, with 16 bases left between them. Per germline, CDR1 SGHTA and CDR2 FQGTGA. The full variable domain, its missing parts supplied by reference TRBV7-3 and TRBJ1-2, is GAGVSQTPSNKVTEKGKYVELRCDPISGHTALYWYRQSLGQGPEFLIYFQGTGAADDSGLPNDRFFAVRPEGSVSTLKIQRTERGDSAVYLCASRPRGSDGYTFGSGTRLTVV.

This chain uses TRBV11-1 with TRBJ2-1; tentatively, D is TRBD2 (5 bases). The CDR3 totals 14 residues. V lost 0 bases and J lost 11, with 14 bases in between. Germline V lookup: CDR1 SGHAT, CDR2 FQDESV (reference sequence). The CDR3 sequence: CASSLARGQTKQFF. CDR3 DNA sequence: TGTGCCAGCAGCTTAGCCCGAGGGCAGACCAAGCAGTTCTTC.

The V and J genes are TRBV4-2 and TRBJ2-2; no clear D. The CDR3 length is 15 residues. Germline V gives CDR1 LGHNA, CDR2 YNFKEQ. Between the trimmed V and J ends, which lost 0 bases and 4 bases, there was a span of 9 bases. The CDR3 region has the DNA TGTGCCAGCAGCCAAGATCCCGGAGTCACCGGGGAGCTGTTTTTT. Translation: CASSQDPGVTGELFF.

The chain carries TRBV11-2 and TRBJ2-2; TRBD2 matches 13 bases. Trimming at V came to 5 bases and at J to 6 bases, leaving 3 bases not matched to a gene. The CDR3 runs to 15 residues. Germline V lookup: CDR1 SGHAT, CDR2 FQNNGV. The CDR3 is CASSRTSGSAGELFF. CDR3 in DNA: TGTGCCAGCAGCCGGACTAGCGGGAGTGCCGGGGAGCTGTTTTTT.

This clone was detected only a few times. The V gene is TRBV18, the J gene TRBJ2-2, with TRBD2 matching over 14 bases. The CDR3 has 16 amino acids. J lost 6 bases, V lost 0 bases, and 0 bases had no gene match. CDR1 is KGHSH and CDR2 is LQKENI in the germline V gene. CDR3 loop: CASSPPGLAGAGELFF. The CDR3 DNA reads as TGTGCCAGCTCACCACCGGGACTAGCGGGAGCCGGGGAGCTGTTTTTT. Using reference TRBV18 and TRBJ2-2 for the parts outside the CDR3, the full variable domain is NAGVMQNPRHLVRRRGQEARLRCSPMKGHSHVYWYRQLPEEGLKFMVYLQKENIIDESGMPKERFSAEFPKEGPSILRIQQVVRGDSAAYFCASSPPGLAGAGELFFGEGSRLTVL.

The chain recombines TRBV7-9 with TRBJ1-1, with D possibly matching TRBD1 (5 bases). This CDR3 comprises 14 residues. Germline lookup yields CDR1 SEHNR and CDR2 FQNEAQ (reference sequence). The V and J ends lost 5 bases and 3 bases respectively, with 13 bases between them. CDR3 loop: CASSPLQGYTEAFF. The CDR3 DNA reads TGTGCCAGCAGCCCTCTCCAGGGCTACACTGAAGCTTTCTTT.

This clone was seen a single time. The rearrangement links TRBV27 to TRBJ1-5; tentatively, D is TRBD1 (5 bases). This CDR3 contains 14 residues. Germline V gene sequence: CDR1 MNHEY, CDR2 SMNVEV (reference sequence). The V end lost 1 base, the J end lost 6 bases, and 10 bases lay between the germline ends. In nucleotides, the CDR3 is TGTGCCAGCAGTTTATTCGGGGGGATTCAGCCCCAGCATTTT. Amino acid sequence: CASSLFGGIQPQHF.

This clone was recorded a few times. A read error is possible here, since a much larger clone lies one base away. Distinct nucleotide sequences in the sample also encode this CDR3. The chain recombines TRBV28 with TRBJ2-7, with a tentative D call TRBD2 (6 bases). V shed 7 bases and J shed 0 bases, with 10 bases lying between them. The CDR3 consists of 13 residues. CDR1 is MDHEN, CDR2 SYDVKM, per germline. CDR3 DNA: TGTGCCAGCACGCGGGACTCCTCCTACGAGCAGTACTTC. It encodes CASTRDSSYEQYF.

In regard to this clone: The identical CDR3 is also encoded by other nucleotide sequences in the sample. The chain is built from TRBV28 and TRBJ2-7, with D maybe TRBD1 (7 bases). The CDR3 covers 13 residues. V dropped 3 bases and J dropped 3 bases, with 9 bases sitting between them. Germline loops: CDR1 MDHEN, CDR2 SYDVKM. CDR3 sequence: CASSLQGGYEQYF. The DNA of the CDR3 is TGTGCCAGCAGTTTGCAGGGGGGCTACGAGCAGTACTTC.

The CDR3 region is CATGLAYSYNEQFF. In nucleotides, the CDR3 is TGTGCCACCGGTCTAGCTTACTCCTACAATGAGCAGTTCTTC. The chain combines TRBV6-6 with TRBJ2-1; D is possibly TRBD2 (5 bases). With 10 bases removed from V and 0 bases from J, the gap between germline ends came to 13 bases. The CDR3 spans 14 residues. The germline V gene encodes CDR1 MNHNY and CDR2 SVGAGI (reference sequence).

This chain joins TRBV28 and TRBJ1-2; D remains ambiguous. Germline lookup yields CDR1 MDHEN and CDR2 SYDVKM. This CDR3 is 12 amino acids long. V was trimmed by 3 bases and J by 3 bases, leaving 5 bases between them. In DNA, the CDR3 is TGTGCCAGCAGTTTGTTGGACTATGGCTACACCTTC. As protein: CASSLLDYGYTF.

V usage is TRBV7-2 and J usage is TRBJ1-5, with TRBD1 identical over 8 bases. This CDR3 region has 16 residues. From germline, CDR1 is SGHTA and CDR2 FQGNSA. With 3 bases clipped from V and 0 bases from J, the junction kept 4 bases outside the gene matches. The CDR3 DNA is TGTGCCAGCAGCTTTACAGGGGGGTATAGCAATCAGCCCCAGCATTTT. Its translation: CASSFTGGYSNQPQHF.

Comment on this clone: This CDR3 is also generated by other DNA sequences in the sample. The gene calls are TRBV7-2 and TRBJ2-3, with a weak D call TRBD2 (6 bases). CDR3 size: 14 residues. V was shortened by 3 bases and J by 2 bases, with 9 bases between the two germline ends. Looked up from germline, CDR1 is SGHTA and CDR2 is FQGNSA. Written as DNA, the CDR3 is TGTGCCAGCAGCTTCGGGGGACTCACAGATACGCAGTATTTT. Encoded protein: CASSFGGLTDTQYF.

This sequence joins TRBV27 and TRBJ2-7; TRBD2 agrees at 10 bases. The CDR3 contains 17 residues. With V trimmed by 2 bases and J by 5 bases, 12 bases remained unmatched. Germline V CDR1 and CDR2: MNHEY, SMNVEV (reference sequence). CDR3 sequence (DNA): TGTGCCAGCAGTTTAAGATTGATGCTAGCGGGAGATCACGAGCAGTACTTC. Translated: CASSLRLMLAGDHEQYF.

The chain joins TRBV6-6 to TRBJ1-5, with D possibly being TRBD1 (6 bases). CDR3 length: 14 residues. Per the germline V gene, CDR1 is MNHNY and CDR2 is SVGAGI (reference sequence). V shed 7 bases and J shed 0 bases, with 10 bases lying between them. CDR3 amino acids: CASTTGNSNQPQHF. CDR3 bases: TGTGCCAGCACCACAGGGAATAGCAATCAGCCCCAGCATTTT.

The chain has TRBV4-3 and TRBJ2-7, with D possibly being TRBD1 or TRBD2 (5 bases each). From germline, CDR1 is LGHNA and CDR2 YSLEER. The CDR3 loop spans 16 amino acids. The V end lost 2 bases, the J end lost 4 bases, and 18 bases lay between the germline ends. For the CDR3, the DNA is TGCGCCAGCAGCCAAAGCCCTGGGGACGGTAGGTACGAGCAGTACTTC. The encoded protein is CASSQSPGDGRYEQYF.

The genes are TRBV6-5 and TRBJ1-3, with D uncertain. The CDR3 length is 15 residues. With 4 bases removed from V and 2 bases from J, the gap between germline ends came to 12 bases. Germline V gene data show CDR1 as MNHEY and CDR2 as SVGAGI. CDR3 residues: CASSLDGGPGNTIYF. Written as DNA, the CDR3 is TGTGCCAGCAGTTTGGACGGCGGGCCTGGAAACACCATATATTTT.

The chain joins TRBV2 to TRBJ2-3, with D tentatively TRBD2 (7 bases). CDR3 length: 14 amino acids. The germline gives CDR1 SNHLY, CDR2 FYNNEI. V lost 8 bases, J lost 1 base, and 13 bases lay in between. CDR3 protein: CASGGAGGTDTQYF. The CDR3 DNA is TGTGCCAGCGGGGGGGCAGGGGGCACAGATACGCAGTATTTT.

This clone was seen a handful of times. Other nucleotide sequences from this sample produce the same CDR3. CDR3 loop: CATRDRTNTEAFF. CDR3 bases: TGTGCCACAAGGGACAGGACAAACACTGAAGCTTTCTTT. V usage is TRBV10-3 and J usage is TRBJ1-1; 8 positions match TRBD1. After removal of 10 bases from V and 2 bases from J, the junction contained 6 bases not matched to a gene. There are 13 residues in the CDR3. The germline V gene encodes CDR1 ENHRY and CDR2 SYGVKD.

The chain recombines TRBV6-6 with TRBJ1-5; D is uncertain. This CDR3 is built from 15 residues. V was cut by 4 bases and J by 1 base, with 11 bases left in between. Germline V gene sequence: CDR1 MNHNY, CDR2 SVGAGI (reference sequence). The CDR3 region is CASSSRSGSNQPQHF. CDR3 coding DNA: TGTGCCAGCAGTTCCCGTTCTGGAAGCAATCAGCCCCAGCATTTT.

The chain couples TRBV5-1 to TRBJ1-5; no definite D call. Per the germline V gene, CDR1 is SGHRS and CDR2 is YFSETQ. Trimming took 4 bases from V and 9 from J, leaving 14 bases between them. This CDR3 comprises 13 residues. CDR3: CASSLASSWPQHF. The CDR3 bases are TGCGCCAGCAGCCTTGCCTCGTCTTGGCCCCAGCATTTT. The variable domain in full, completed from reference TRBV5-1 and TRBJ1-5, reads KAGVTQTPRYLIKTRGQQVTLSCSPISGHRSVSWYQQTPGQGLQFLFEYFSETQRNKGNFPGRFSGRQFSNSRSEMNVSTLELGDSALYLCASSLASSWPQHFGDGTRLSIL.

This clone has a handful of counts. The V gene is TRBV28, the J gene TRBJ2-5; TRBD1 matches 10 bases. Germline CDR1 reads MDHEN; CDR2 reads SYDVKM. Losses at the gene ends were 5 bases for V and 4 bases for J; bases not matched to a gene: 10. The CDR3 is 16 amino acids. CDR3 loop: CASSSTGTGDGETQYF. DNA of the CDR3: TGTGCCAGCAGTAGCACCGGGACAGGGGACGGAGAGACCCAGTACTTC.

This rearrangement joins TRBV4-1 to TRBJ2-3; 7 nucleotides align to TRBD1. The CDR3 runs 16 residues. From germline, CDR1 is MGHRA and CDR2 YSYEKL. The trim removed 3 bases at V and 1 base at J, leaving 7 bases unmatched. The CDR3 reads CASSHPGTDRTDTQYF. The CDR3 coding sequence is TGCGCCAGCAGCCACCCCGGGACAGACCGCACAGATACGCAGTATTTT.

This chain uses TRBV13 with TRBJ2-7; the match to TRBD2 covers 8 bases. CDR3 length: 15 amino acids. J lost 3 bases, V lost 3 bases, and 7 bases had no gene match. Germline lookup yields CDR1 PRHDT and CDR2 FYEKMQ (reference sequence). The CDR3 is CASSLRTSYIYEQYF. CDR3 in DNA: TGTGCCAGCAGCTTGCGGACTAGCTATATCTACGAGCAGTACTTC.

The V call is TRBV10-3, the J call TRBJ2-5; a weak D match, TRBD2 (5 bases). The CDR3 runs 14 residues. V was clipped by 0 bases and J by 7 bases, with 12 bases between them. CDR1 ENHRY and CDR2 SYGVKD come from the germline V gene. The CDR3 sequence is CAISESRATGTQYF. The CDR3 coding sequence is TGTGCCATCAGTGAGTCGAGGGCGACCGGGACCCAGTACTTC.

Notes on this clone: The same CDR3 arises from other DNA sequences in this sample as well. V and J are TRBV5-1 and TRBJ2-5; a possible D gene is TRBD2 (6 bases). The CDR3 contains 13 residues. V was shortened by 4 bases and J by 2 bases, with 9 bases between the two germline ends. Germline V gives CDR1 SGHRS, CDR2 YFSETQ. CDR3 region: CASSPTSQETQYF. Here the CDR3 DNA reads TGCGCCAGCAGCCCGACTAGTCAAGAGACCCAGTACTTC.

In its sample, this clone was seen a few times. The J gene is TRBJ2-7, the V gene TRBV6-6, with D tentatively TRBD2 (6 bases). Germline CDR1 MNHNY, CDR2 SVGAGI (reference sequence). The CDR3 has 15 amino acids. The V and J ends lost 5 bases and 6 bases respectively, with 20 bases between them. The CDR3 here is CASSPQQTSGREQYF. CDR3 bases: TGTGCCAGCAGTCCACAACAGACTAGTGGACGCGAGCAGTACTTC.

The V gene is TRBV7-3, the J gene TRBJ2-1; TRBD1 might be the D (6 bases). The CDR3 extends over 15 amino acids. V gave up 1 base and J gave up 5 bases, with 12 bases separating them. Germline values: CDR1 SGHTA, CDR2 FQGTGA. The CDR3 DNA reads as TGTGCCAGCAGCTTAAGCCAGGGGTGGCACAATGAGCAGTTCTTC. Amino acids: CASSLSQGWHNEQFF.